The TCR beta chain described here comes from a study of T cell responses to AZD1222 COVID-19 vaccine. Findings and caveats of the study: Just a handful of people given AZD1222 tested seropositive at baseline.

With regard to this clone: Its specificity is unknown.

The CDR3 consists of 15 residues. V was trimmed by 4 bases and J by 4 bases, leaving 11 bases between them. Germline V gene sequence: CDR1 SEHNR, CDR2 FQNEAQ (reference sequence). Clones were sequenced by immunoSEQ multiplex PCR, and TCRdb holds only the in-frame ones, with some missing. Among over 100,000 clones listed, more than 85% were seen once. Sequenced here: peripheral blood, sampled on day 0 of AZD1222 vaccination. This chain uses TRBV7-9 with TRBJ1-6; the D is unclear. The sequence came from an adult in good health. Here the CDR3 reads CASSSIDGYNSPLHF. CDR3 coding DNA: TGTGCCAGCAGCTCCATAGACGGATATAATTCACCCCTCCACTTT.